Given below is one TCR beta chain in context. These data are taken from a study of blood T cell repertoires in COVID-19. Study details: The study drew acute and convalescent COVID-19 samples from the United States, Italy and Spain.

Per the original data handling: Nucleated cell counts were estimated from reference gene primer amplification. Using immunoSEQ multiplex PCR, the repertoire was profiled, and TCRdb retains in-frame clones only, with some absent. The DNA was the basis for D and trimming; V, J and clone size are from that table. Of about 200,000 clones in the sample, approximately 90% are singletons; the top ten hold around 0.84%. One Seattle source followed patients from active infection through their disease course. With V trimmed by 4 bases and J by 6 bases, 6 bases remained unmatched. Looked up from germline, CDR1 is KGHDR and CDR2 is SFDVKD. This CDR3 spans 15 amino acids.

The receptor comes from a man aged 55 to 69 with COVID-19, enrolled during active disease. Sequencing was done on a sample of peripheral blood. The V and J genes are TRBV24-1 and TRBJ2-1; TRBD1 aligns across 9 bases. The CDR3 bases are TGTGCCACCAGTGACCGGGACAGGGAAGGCAATGAGCAGTTCTTC. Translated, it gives CATSDRDREGNEQFF.